What follows are 13 T cell receptor beta chains derived from one specimen sequenced in a study of response to subunit inactivated influenza vaccine (dated by TCRdb to the late 2010s). The library was generated by RT-PCR. Sequenced on an Illumina HiSeq 2500. The public reads were reanalyzed by TCRdb: fastp trimming at Q25, MiXCR alignment, in-frame beta chains only. When rows share a CDR3 protein, they turn into one entry using the most common DNA and genes. Present in this sample are just under 550,000 distinct CDR3 sequences, roughly 25% of which were seen just once. The ten largest clones add up to approximately 3% of the sample. These data are also associated with another study on T cells expressing NK-cell markers. Per the second study: The TCR beta cDNA libraries were made using 5'RACE template switching, a step that added both a universal primer site and unique molecular identifiers.

The source was CD4+ T cells sorted from PBMCs, collected about 12 days after vaccination. These receptors all stem from a man aged 50-59 years who received an inactivated influenza vaccine. Donor details come from another sample of the same person, matched by shared clones.

V gene TRBV3-1 combines with J gene TRBJ1-1; D is perhaps TRBD1 (5 bases). Deletions cut 7 bases from V and 0 bases from J, with 12 bases between. The CDR3 is 14 amino acids. Germline lookup yields CDR1 LGHDT and CDR2 YNNKEL (reference sequence). This CDR3 is CASTPGQLNTEAFF. CDR3 in DNA: TGTGCCAGCACCCCGGGGCAGTTGAACACTGAAGCTTTCTTT.

The sample holds a few counts of this clonotype. The V call is TRBV14, the J call TRBJ2-7; D is perhaps TRBD2 (5 bases). Trimming shortened V by 8 bases and J by 0 bases, and 11 bases separated the two germline ends. The CDR3 is 13 amino acids. Per the germline V gene, CDR1 is SGHDN and CDR2 is FVKESK. CDR3 sequence reads: CASSRVTSYEQYF. For the CDR3, the DNA is TGTGCCAGCTCGCGGGTTACCTCCTACGAGCAGTACTTC.

J is TRBJ1-2 and V is TRBV3-1, with D unresolved. Trimming cost V 0 bases and J 8 bases, with 7 bases left between them. Germline CDR1 is LGHDT and CDR2 is YNNKEL (reference sequence). The CDR3 is 12 residues long. The CDR3 protein is CASSQDESGYTF. The CDR3 DNA follows: TGTGCCAGCAGCCAAGATGAATCCGGCTACACCTTC.

CDR3 sequence reads: CASKATGVSYNEQFF. The CDR3 DNA reads TGTGCCAGCAAGGCCACGGGGGTTAGTTACAATGAGCAGTTCTTC. The rearrangement joins TRBV5-6 to TRBJ2-1; TRBD2 might be the D (6 bases). V was shortened by 6 bases and J by 4 bases, with 17 bases between the two germline ends. This CDR3 spans 15 amino acids. Germline CDR1 SGHDT, CDR2 YYEEEE.

This clonotype was recorded a few times. The gene calls are TRBV29-1 and TRBJ2-2, with 11 positions matching TRBD2. With V trimmed by 6 bases and J by 7 bases, 10 bases remained unmatched. Germline V lookup: CDR1 SQVTM, CDR2 ANQGSEA. This CDR3 is 15 amino acids long. Here the CDR3 reads CSVTLAGGPHGELFF. The DNA for the CDR3 is TGCAGCGTGACCCTAGCGGGAGGACCCCACGGGGAGCTGTTTTTT.

The V gene is TRBV20-1, the J gene TRBJ2-7; D is uncertain. Trimming left V 1 base short and J 3 bases short, with 7 bases between. The CDR3 totals 12 residues. Germline lookup yields CDR1 DFQATT and CDR2 SNEGSKA (reference sequence). CDR3 sequence (DNA): TGCAGTGCTAGAGGGCGGATCTACGAGCAGTACTTC. The encoded protein is CSARGRIYEQYF.

This clonotype was detected ten times or more. This rearrangement joins TRBV20-1 to TRBJ1-5, with 7 bases lining up with TRBD1. CDR3 length: 17 amino acids. The germline CDR1 and CDR2 sequences are DFQATT and SNEGSKA (reference sequence). The V segment lost 6 bases and the J segment 0 bases; nucleotides outside the gene matches: 14. In DNA form, the CDR3 reads TGCAGTGCCCACAGGGGATTTGCCTCTTATAGCAATCAGCCCCAGCATTTT. This encodes CSAHRGFASYSNQPQHF.

The sample holds a few counts of this clonotype. The chain has TRBV20-1 and TRBJ2-1, with D tentatively TRBD2 (6 bases). V was pared by 1 base and J by 6 bases, with 13 bases between. The CDR3 contains 14 residues. Looked up from germline, CDR1 is DFQATT and CDR2 is SNEGSKA (reference sequence). The CDR3 region has the DNA TGCAGTGCTAGAGCGGGAGCAGGGCCCAATGAGCAGTTCTTC. Translating gives CSARAGAGPNEQFF.

Written as DNA, the CDR3 is TGTGCCAGCATAAGGGGCAATAGCAATCAGCCCCAGCATTTT. This sequence encodes CASIRGNSNQPQHF. The rearrangement links TRBV28 to TRBJ1-5; maybe TRBD1 (5 bases). V gave up 7 bases and J gave up 0 bases, with 10 bases separating them. Germline assignment: CDR1 MDHEN and CDR2 SYDVKM. This CDR3 is 14 amino acids long.

This clonotype was recorded a few times. This chain links TRBV3-1 with TRBJ2-7; 8 bases fit TRBD2. The trim removed 1 base at V and 3 bases at J, leaving 11 bases unmatched. CDR3 length: 17 residues. Germline V gives CDR1 LGHDT, CDR2 YNNKEL (reference sequence). CDR3 sequence: CASSQVRSGKSYYEQYF. DNA of the CDR3: TGTGCCAGCAGCCAAGTTCGTAGCGGGAAATCTTACTACGAGCAGTACTTC.

The CDR3 bases are TGTGCCAGCAGTTACTTTGGATCACCCCTCCACTTT. Translating gives CASSYFGSPLHF. The chain combines TRBV6-2 or TRBV6-3 with TRBJ1-6; no clear D gene. The CDR3 has 12 residues. Trimming removed 1 base from V and 10 bases from J, with 5 bases in between. Germline CDR1 is MNHEY and CDR2 is SVGEGT.

The CDR3 nucleotides read TGCGCCAGCGCCTTAGGGGGGGTGAACACCGGGGAGCTGTTTTTT. This gives the protein CASALGGVNTGELFF. This chain connects TRBV5-1 to TRBJ2-2, with a weak D call TRBD2 (7 bases). CDR1 and CDR2 (germline): SGHRS, YFSETQ. V lost 7 bases, J lost 1 base, and 14 bases lay in between. The CDR3 extends over 15 amino acids.

Many counts were recorded for this clonotype. The rearrangement uses TRBV5-1 and TRBJ2-2, with TRBD1 matching 8 bases. V lost 4 bases and J lost 4; bases outside the gene matches: 12. Germline lookup yields CDR1 SGHRS and CDR2 YFSETQ. This CDR3 contains 17 residues. The CDR3 DNA is TGCGCCAGCAGCCCCATACCGGGACAGGCCGGCACCGGGGAGCTGTTTTTT. Its translation is CASSPIPGQAGTGELFF.